What follows is one TCR beta chain and its context. Its antigen is unidentified. This sample is drawn from a study of T cells in Graves' hyperthyroidism and ophthalmopathy. At the level of the study: Peripheral blood was obtained at initial diagnosis, preceding any treatment.

Template material for amplifying TCR beta CDR3 regions consisted of RNA transcripts. HTBI primers were employed in a first-round RT-PCR of the TCR CDR3. In TCRdb, the multiplex PCR reads were re-called with MiXCR into one record per CDR3 protein. The sample yields 500,000 or so distinct CDR3 sequences, 17% seen once. Notes on the study in general: Patients with ophthalmopathy were separated from those with stable hyperthyroidism by a 13 V-J model. Most thyroid clonotypes with frequency above 0.001 were detected in blood.

PBMCs were obtained from over 8.5 ml fresh peripheral blood. Germline CDR1 is MDHEN and CDR2 is SYDVKM. V trimming: 8 bases; J trimming: 4 bases; junction bases outside the gene matches: 15. CDR3 length: 16 residues. The sample was blood. This rearrangement joins TRBV28 to TRBJ2-3; 7 positions agree with TRBD1. This sequence was found in a woman aged 18 to 35 with Graves' ophthalmopathy. CDR3 in amino acids: CASARQGAGKADTQYF. In nucleotides, the CDR3 is TGTGCCAGCGCCAGACAGGGAGCAGGAAAGGCAGATACGCAGTATTTT.